One sample yielded the 23 T cell receptor beta chains listed below, sequenced in a study of cytomegalovirus exposure and HLA in healthy donors. PCR amplification relied on 60 Vbeta primers (plus 13 Jbeta primers). Sequenced by immunoSEQ multiplex PCR; TCRdb stores in-frame clones only, minus some. This sample carries roughly 100,000 clones, approximately 80% of them seen once, and the ten largest clones take under 2%. The sequenced material came from PBMCs. These TCRs come from a man aged 50-59 years in good health and CMV-seronegative.

CDR3 sequence reads: CASSLDRAGGSTDTQYF. The CDR3 DNA follows: TGTGCCAGCAGCTTAGATCGAGCGGGGGGAAGCACAGATACGCAGTATTTT. The V and J genes are TRBV7-9 and TRBJ2-3; 9 positions match TRBD2. The CDR3 is 17 amino acids. Per the germline V gene, CDR1 is SEHNR and CDR2 is FQNEAQ (reference sequence). The ends lost 1 base at V and 0 bases at J; junction bases unmatched: 5.

The CDR3 region has the DNA TGTGCCAGCAGCTTAACACAGGACAATGAGCAGTTCTTC. It codes for CASSLTQDNEQFF. The chain links TRBV11-2 to TRBJ2-1, with a weak D call TRBD1 (5 bases). Trimming pared 2 bases from V and 5 bases from J, leaving 7 bases between. The V gene's germline CDR1 is SGHAT and CDR2 FQNNGV. The CDR3 is 13 residues long.

The chain combines TRBV11-2 with TRBJ2-1; D remains ambiguous. The CDR3 runs 15 residues. Trimming left V 5 bases short and J 0 bases short, with 11 bases between. Germline V gene sequence: CDR1 SGHAT, CDR2 FQNNGV. The DNA of the CDR3 is TGTGCCAGCAGCCAGATGCCCAGCTCCTACAATGAGCAGTTCTTC. It translates to CASSQMPSSYNEQFF.

This chain connects TRBV11-2 to TRBJ1-5, with 7 bases fitting TRBD1. The CDR3 is 13 residues long. V trimming: 4 bases; J trimming: 4 bases; junction bases outside the gene matches: 1. Looked up from germline, CDR1 is SGHAT and CDR2 is FQNNGV. CDR3 in DNA: TGTGCCAGCAGCTCACAGGGGAATCAGCCCCAGCATTTT. It translates to CASSSQGNQPQHF.

The chain joins TRBV28 to TRBJ1-6; D ambiguous. Trimming took 6 bases from V and 0 from J, leaving 15 bases between them. The CDR3 length is 17 residues. Germline assignment: CDR1 MDHEN and CDR2 SYDVKM. CDR3 amino acids: CASSPSSFRSYNSPLHF. CDR3 sequence (DNA): TGTGCCAGCAGCCCCTCTTCTTTTCGCTCCTATAATTCACCCCTCCACTTT.

V usage is TRBV10-2 and J usage is TRBJ2-5; 8 positions match TRBD1. V dropped 9 bases and J dropped 5; count of bases not matched to a gene: 8. Germline CDR1 is WSHSY and CDR2 is SAAADI. CDR3 length equals 13 residues. The CDR3 region is CASRPGGGETQYF. The CDR3 DNA reads as TGCGCCAGTAGACCAGGGGGCGGGGAGACCCAGTACTTC.

V and J are TRBV6-6 and TRBJ2-7; D is possibly TRBD1 or TRBD2 (6 bases each). The V gene lost 7 bases and the J gene lost 6 bases, with 16 bases spanning the gap. The germline V gene has CDR1 MNHNY and CDR2 SVGAGI (reference sequence). This CDR3 is 13 amino acids long. The CDR3 DNA sequence: TGTGCCAGCAATCGCGGGGAAGGGGGCGAGCAGTACGTC. Encoded protein: CASNRGEGGEQYV.

This clone was observed a handful of times. This chain uses TRBV14 with TRBJ2-3, with D perhaps matching TRBD2 (5 bases). V dropped 2 bases and J dropped 10 bases, with 13 bases sitting between them. Germline V gene sequence: CDR1 SGHDN, CDR2 FVKESK. The CDR3 runs 13 residues. The CDR3 DNA reads as TGTGCCAGCAGCCAATCGTCGTTGAGGGCGCAGTATTTT. Protein sequence: CASSQSSLRAQYF.

V usage is TRBV27 and J usage is TRBJ1-2; TRBD1 aligns across 8 bases. Looked up from germline, CDR1 is MNHEY and CDR2 is SMNVEV (reference sequence). V was pared by 8 bases and J by 6 bases, with 11 bases of the junction left unmatched. The length of the CDR3 is 14 residues. In DNA, the CDR3 is TGTGCCAGCGGGACAGGCGGGGCGATTAATGGCTACACCTTC. Its translation is CASGTGGAINGYTF.

This clone occurred once. The chain has TRBV9 and TRBJ1-1, with TRBD1 matching over 8 bases. CDR3 length equals 15 residues. Trimming took 2 bases from V and 3 from J; bases not matched to a gene: 6. The V gene's germline CDR1 is SGDLS and CDR2 YYNGEE. In DNA, the CDR3 is TGTGCCAGCAGCGTTAGGACAGGGAAGGACACTGAAGCTTTCTTT. Protein product: CASSVRTGKDTEAFF.

The CDR3 coding sequence is TGCAGCGCTCAGGGGTGGGGGGGGTCACCCCTCCACTTT. Translation: CSAQGWGGSPLHF. The V gene is TRBV29-1, the J gene TRBJ1-6; the D gene is possibly TRBD1 (6 bases). CDR1 is SQVTM, CDR2 ANQGSEA, per germline. The length of the CDR3 is 13 residues. V was clipped by 7 bases and J by 10 bases, with 17 bases between them. Variable domain in full (rest from reference TRBV29-1 and TRBJ1-6): SAVISQKPSRDICQRGTSLTIQCQVDSQVTMMFWYRQQPGQSLTLIATANQGSEATYESGFVIDKFPISRPNLTFSTLTVSNMSPEDSSIYLCSAQGWGGSPLHFGNGTRLTVT.

The chain carries TRBV15 and TRBJ1-2; tentatively, D is TRBD1 (6 bases). Deletions cut 0 bases from V and 0 bases from J, with 8 bases between. This CDR3 has 15 amino acids. Germline lookup yields CDR1 LNHNV and CDR2 YYDKDF (reference sequence). The CDR3 nucleotides read TGTGCCACCAGCAGAGATAGGACAGCTAACTATGGCTACACCTTC. This gives the protein CATSRDRTANYGYTF.

This clone was picked up a small number of times. V and J are TRBV2 and TRBJ1-1, with 7 bases identical to TRBD1. Germline values: CDR1 SNHLY, CDR2 FYNNEI. CDR3 length: 13 residues. V dropped 6 bases and J dropped 4; count of bases not matched to a gene: 5. CDR3 sequence reads: CASRITGVTEAFF. CDR3 sequence (DNA): TGTGCCAGCAGGATTACAGGGGTCACTGAAGCTTTCTTT. The full variable domain, its missing parts supplied by reference TRBV2 and TRBJ1-1, is EPEVTQTPSHQVTQMGQEVILRCVPISNHLYFYWYRQILGQKVEFLVSFYNNEISEKSEIFDDQFSVERPDGSNFTLKIRSTKLEDSAMYFCASRITGVTEAFFGQGTRLTVV.

The genes are TRBV9 and TRBJ1-1; 8 positions match TRBD1. Germline CDR1 is SGDLS and CDR2 is YYNGEE. This CDR3 contains 14 residues. The trim removed 0 bases at V and 4 bases at J, leaving 2 bases unmatched. DNA for the CDR3: TGTGCCAGCAGCGTAGTAACAGGGGGCACTGAAGCTTTCTTT. This encodes CASSVVTGGTEAFF.

Details on this clone: The junction departs from germline at one end; a sequencing error may be responsible. The J gene is TRBJ2-5, the V gene TRBV7-7; the D gene is possibly TRBD1 (6 bases). Germline V gives CDR1 SSHAT, CDR2 FNYEAQ (reference sequence). The CDR3 sequence is 14 residues long. DNA for the CDR3: TGTGCTAGCAGCTTAGCCAGGGGCGTGGAGACCCAGTACTTC. It encodes CASSLARGVETQYF.

This chain connects TRBV4-1 to TRBJ2-6; TRBD1 agrees at 9 bases. Per the germline V gene, CDR1 is MGHRA and CDR2 is YSYEKL. The CDR3 is 19 residues long. J gave up 2 bases and V 1 base, and 9 bases lay outside the gene matches. The DNA of the CDR3 is TGCGCCAGCAGCCAAGGCAGCCCGGGACAGGGTCCTGGGGCCAACGTCCTGACTTTC. It codes for CASSQGSPGQGPGANVLTF.

The chain is built from TRBV6-6 and TRBJ2-2; the match to TRBD2 covers 9 bases. V trimming: 11 bases; J trimming: 3 bases; junction bases outside the gene matches: 7. The CDR3 spans 14 residues. Germline values: CDR1 MNHNY, CDR2 SVGAGI (reference sequence). The CDR3 DNA reads as TGTGCCGGGCGGGAGGGAGGAGACACCGGGGAGCTGTTTTTT. Translation: CAGREGGDTGELFF.

V usage is TRBV13 and J usage is TRBJ2-3; 10 bases are a match to TRBD1. Per the germline V gene, CDR1 is PRHDT and CDR2 is FYEKMQ (reference sequence). The CDR3 is 16 amino acids. The junction had 9 bases not matched to a gene; V was cut back by 6 bases and J by 3 bases. The CDR3 region is CASRRQGADTTDTQYF. The CDR3 coding sequence is TGTGCCAGCAGAAGACAGGGGGCAGACACTACAGATACGCAGTATTTT.

This chain uses TRBV4-1 with TRBJ2-1; 9 bases fit TRBD1. CDR1 is MGHRA and CDR2 is YSYEKL in the germline V gene. The CDR3 is 15 residues long. V shed 0 bases, J shed 9 bases, and the junction held 6 bases outside the gene matches. The CDR3 region is CASSQDLTGGTEQFF. The CDR3 DNA reads as TGCGCCAGCAGCCAAGATCTTACAGGGGGCACTGAGCAGTTCTTC.

The V call is TRBV6-5, the J call TRBJ2-2; D is possibly TRBD2 (6 bases). The CDR3 is made up of 15 amino acids. Germline V gene sequence: CDR1 MNHEY, CDR2 SVGAGI. Trimming shortened V by 11 bases and J by 7 bases, and 23 bases separated the two germline ends. Here the CDR3 reads CAARGVGTPIGELFF. The DNA for the CDR3 is TGTGCCGCTCGGGGAGTCGGGACTCCCATCGGGGAGCTGTTTTTT.

The CDR3 reads CASEEAGNTEAFF. Written as DNA, the CDR3 is TGTGCCAGCGAGGAGGCCGGGAACACTGAAGCTTTCTTT. The chain has TRBV6-5 and TRBJ1-1, with unresolved D. The CDR3 has 13 amino acids. Trimming left V 8 bases short and J 1 base short, with 11 bases between. Germline loops: CDR1 MNHEY, CDR2 SVGAGI.

This chain connects TRBV27 to TRBJ1-5, with TRBD1 as a possible D gene (6 bases). This CDR3 region has 14 residues. Trimming stripped 6 bases from V and 4 bases from J, with 13 bases between. Germline V gives CDR1 MNHEY, CDR2 SMNVEV (reference sequence). This chain's CDR3 is CASSAGGANQPQHF. CDR3 bases: TGTGCCAGCAGCGCCGGGGGGGCAAATCAGCCCCAGCATTTT.

V gene TRBV11-2 combines with J gene TRBJ1-1; tentative D call: TRBD1 (5 bases). Germline lookup yields CDR1 SGHAT and CDR2 FQNNGV. V was clipped by 0 bases and J by 3 bases, with 8 bases between them. The CDR3 loop spans 14 amino acids. CDR3 coding DNA: TGTGCCAGCAGCTTAGACAGGGCGGACACTGAAGCTTTCTTT. Residues: CASSLDRADTEAFF.